This T cell receptor (beta chain) is from a study of cytomegalovirus exposure and HLA in healthy donors. Overall study results and limits: Diagnosis of cytomegalovirus status made by the classifier reportedly showed high specificity and sensitivity.

Germline V gene data show CDR1 as LNHDA and CDR2 as SQIVND (reference sequence). Trimming shortened V by 5 bases and J by 5 bases, and 9 bases separated the two germline ends. The CDR3 has 12 amino acids. The method was immunoSEQ multiplex PCR; TCRdb's version includes in-frame clones alone and lacks a portion of them. The sample lists around 190,000 clones, less than 85% seen once, with around a sixth in the top ten. This clone appeared a few times. Its antigen is undetermined. This chain links TRBV19 with TRBJ1-2; D may be TRBD1 (5 bases). What was sequenced was PBMCs. This TCR came from a man aged 18 to 29 in good health and CMV-seropositive. The CDR3 loop reads CASSPRQYGYTF. For the CDR3, the DNA is TGTGCCAGTAGTCCACGACAGTATGGCTACACCTTC.